One T cell receptor (beta chain) is described in this entry. Its cognate antigen is unknown. Trimming cost V 6 bases and J 4 bases; bases outside gene matches: 6. Looked up from germline, CDR1 is SNHLY and CDR2 is FYNNEI. The CDR3 sequence is 14 residues long. This entry is derived from a study of T cell responses to AZD1222 COVID-19 vaccine. Study findings and constraints: Donors were chiefly white British, with a greater number of females, and clonal diversity was perhaps underestimated.

Some second doses came at about 4 weeks and others at about 12 weeks; these were pooled. Using immunoSEQ multiplex PCR, the repertoire was profiled, and TCRdb retains in-frame clones only, with some absent. In the table there are tens of thousands of clones, 85% to 90% of which are singletons. This TCR derives from an adult who received the AZD1222 COVID-19 vaccine. Material: peripheral blood, obtained 28 days after the second AZD1222 dose. V is TRBV2 and J is TRBJ1-5; 7 nucleotides line up with TRBD1. CDR3 coding DNA: TGTGCCAGCAGAGACAGGGTCACAAATCAGCCCCAGCATTTT. As protein: CASRDRVTNQPQHF. The full variable domain, in which reference TRBV2 and TRBJ1-5 provide the parts outside the CDR3, is EPEVTQTPSHQVTQMGQEVILRCVPISNHLYFYWYRQILGQKVEFLVSFYNNEISEKSEIFDDQFSVERPDGSNFTLKIRSTKLEDSAMYFCASRDRVTNQPQHFGDGTRLSIL.